A selection of T cell receptor beta chains follows, all from one sample in a study of blood T cell repertoires in COVID-19. Sequencing used immunoSEQ multiplex PCR; TCRdb keeps in-frame clones, though not all of them. The sample holds 65,000 to 90,000 clones, roughly 87% seen once. The source material was peripheral blood. These receptors originate from a man older than 75 with acute or convalescent COVID-19. The CDR3 runs from the conserved cysteine through the conserved F or W. D genes are given only for firm matches. Rows give clone size only sometimes, using once, few, many, or a class for an expanded clone.

TRBD1,NA,TRBJ1-1,TRBV7-2,TGTGCCAGCAGCTTGATACAGGGGTACACTGAAGCTTTCTTT,CASSLIQGYTEAFF
TRBD1,once,TRBJ1-2,TRBV5-4,TGTGCCAGCAGCCCCGGACAGGGTGATGGCTACACCTTC,CASSPGQGDGYTF
NA,NA,TRBJ1-2,TRBV2,TGTGCCAGCAGCACAGGGTTTCGGGGCTACACCTTC,CASSTGFRGYTF
NA,NA,TRBJ1-2,TRBV9,TGTGCCAGCAGCGTAGAGGGGCTCTATGGCTACACCTTC,CASSVEGLYGYTF
TRBD1,NA,TRBJ1-1,TRBV24-1,TGTGCCACCAGTGACCAAGGGACAGGTCCTAAGGGCACTGAAGCTTTCTTT,CATSDQGTGPKGTEAFF
TRBD1,NA,TRBJ2-1,TRBV5-1,TGCGCCAGCAGCTTAACAGGGGGCCAGTACAATGAGCAGTTCTTC,CASSLTGGQYNEQFF
TRBD2,NA,TRBJ2-1,TRBV12-5,TGTGCTAGTGGGGAGGGACTAGCGGTTTACAATGAGCAGTTCTTC,CASGEGLAVYNEQFF
NA,NA,TRBJ2-7,TRBV19,TGTGCCAGTAGTATAGATCTTCCCTACGAGCAGTACTTC,CASSIDLPYEQYF
TRBD1,NA,TRBJ1-1,TRBV6-5,TGTGCCAGCAGTAGCCCGACAGGGGCGGGAGCTTTCTTT,CASSSPTGAGAFF
NA,NA,TRBJ2-7,TRBV7-7,TGTGCCAGCAGCCCCGACAGTAGCTCCTACGAGCAGTACTTC,CASSPDSSSYEQYF
TRBD1,NA,TRBJ1-5,TRBV18,TGTGCCAGCTCAGGACAGGGAGGCAATCAGCCCCAGCATTTT,CASSGQGGNQPQHF
NA,NA,TRBJ1-2,TRBV12-3/TRBV12-4,TGTGCCAGCAGTTTATCAGGGCCGGATGGCTACACCTTC,CASSLSGPDGYTF
NA,few,TRBJ2-5,TRBV30,TGTGCCTGGACGGGGAAAGAGACCCAGTACTTC,CAWTGKETQYF
TRBD2,NA,TRBJ2-1,TRBV10-1,TGCGCCAGCAGTGTGACTAGCGATAATGAGCAGTTCTTC,CASSVTSDNEQFF
NA,NA,TRBJ1-6,TRBV19,TGTGCCAGTAGTCCGGGCTCCTATAATTCACCCCTCCACTTT,CASSPGSYNSPLHF
TRBD1,NA,TRBJ1-5,TRBV6-5,TGTGCCAGCAGTTTAGACAGGGGTGGTCAGCCCCAGCATTTT,CASSLDRGGQPQHF
NA,NA,TRBJ1-5,TRBV7-2,TGTGCCAGCAGCTTAGCGGGGGCCCGCAATCAGCCCCAGCATTTT,CASSLAGARNQPQHF
NA,NA,TRBJ1-4,TRBV5-1,TGCGCCAGCAGCCAGGAGGGGTTTGAAAAACTGTTTTTT,CASSQEGFEKLFF
NA,NA,TRBJ2-1,TRBV7-3,TGTGCCAGCAGCCCGCCTCCCAGGAATCCGGTCGACCATGAGCAGTTCTTC,CASSPPPRNPVDHEQFF
TRBD2,NA,TRBJ2-1,TRBV10-1,TGCGCCAGCAGTGCTTCTAGCGGGAACTACAATGAGCAGTTCTTC,CASSASSGNYNEQFF
NA,NA,TRBJ1-4,TRBV6-5,TGTGCCACCAAACGTGGAGGGCAGGGTGAAAAACTGTTTTTT,CATKRGGQGEKLFF
NA,NA,TRBJ2-6,TRBV2,TGTGCCAGCAGTGAACAGGGAACTGGGGCCAACGTCCTGACTTTC,CASSEQGTGANVLTF
TRBD1,NA,TRBJ1-2,TRBV13,TGTGCCAGCAGCTTCCTCACCGGGACAGGTACCCACTATGGCTACACCTTC,CASSFLTGTGTHYGYTF
TRBD1,NA,TRBJ1-6,TRBV6-5,TGTGCCAGCAGTCCCCGGACAGGGGCAAATTCACCCCTCCACTTT,CASSPRTGANSPLHF
TRBD2,NA,TRBJ2-3,TRBV5-6,TGTGCCAGCAGCCTGGGACTAGCTCGCTCGGATTTT,CASSLGLARSDF
TRBD2,NA,TRBJ2-1,TRBV27,TGTGCCAGCAGTCGGATAGCGGGGTACAATGAGCAGTTCTTC,CASSRIAGYNEQFF
NA,NA,TRBJ2-5,TRBV3-1/TRBV3-2,TGTGCCAGCAGCCGGGGGGGCCTTACCGGGACTCTTAGGGTAGGGACCCAGTACTTC,CASSRGGLTGTLRVGTQYF
TRBD1,NA,TRBJ1-2,TRBV6-2/TRBV6-3,TGTGCCAGCAGTTACCGATCAACAGGGGGGTCTAACTATGGCTACACCTTC,CASSYRSTGGSNYGYTF
TRBD1,NA,TRBJ2-3,TRBV29-1,TGCAGCGTTAACCCAGGGGGTTTAGATACGCAGTATTTT,CSVNPGGLDTQYF
NA,once,TRBJ2-3,TRBV5-6,TGTGCCAGCAGCTCCTCCGGGTTAGGAGATACGCAGTATTTT,CASSSSGLGDTQYF
TRBD1,NA,TRBJ1-1,TRBV7-9,TGTGCCAGCAGTCCACAGGGGGAGTACACTGAAGCTTTCTTT,CASSPQGEYTEAFF